This T cell receptor (beta chain) comes out of a study of glioma-infiltrating T cells (dated by TCRdb to about 2016). Concerning the study at large: The low-grade gliomas were WHO grade II oligodendrogliomas or astrocytomas, while the glioblastomas were WHO grade IV tumors sampled at initial diagnosis rather than at recurrent diagnosis. To measure divergence between tissue and blood T-cell populations, each tissue-infiltrating repertoire was compared with the peripheral blood repertoire of the same patient. Glioma tissue, non-neoplastic brain tissue and matched peripheral blood mononuclear cells were used as sources from which TCR alpha- and beta-chain repertoires were sequenced. Dexamethasone was administered to glioma patients for six or fewer days before surgery. Three low-grade glioma patients, about 8 primary glioblastoma patients, and three non-glioma patients who contributed non-neoplastic brain tissue made up the paired cohort. Sequencing coverage of about 4.5- to 11-fold of about a million peripheral T cells was targeted for blood libraries.

Remarks on this clonotype: It has no known antigen specificity. Germline and junction disagree at one end, which may indicate a read error.

What the research found in general, with its limitations: Only a very small number of CDR3 sequences turned up in both tissue and blood, a result put down to high CDR3 diversity combined with limited sampling. Patients with low tissue-blood divergence were marked by a signature set of shared blood CDR3 motifs, and that set was depleted in highly divergent patients. In non-neoplastic patients, VJ-independent divergence between tissue and blood fell below expectation, whereas in all gliomas, and especially in low-grade gliomas, the divergence rose above expectation. The group comparisons were based on small numbers of patients: three non-neoplastic, three low-grade glioma and several glioblastoma patients.

TCR alpha and beta CDR3 regions were amplified with the iRepertoire nested amplicon-rescue multiplex PCR (arm-PCR) platform from RNA. The input for one-step reverse transcription and amplification was about 85-400 ng of either tissue mRNA or PBMC total RNA. Following bead purification, Illumina adapters were added through a secondary multiplex PCR, and the libraries were then gel-purified between 200 and 400 bp. Libraries carried internal 6-nucleotide barcodes used for demultiplexing. The libraries were sequenced on an Illumina MiSeq using 2x220 or 2x250 nucleotide paired-end reads. On the study's bioinformatics: Paired reads were merged using FLASH 1.2.11 and were aligned to the GRCh37 human genome using BWA-MEM, after which TRA and TRB reads were extracted. An IMGT-derived reference of cassette sequences and CDR3 motifs, with pseudogenes included, was used for V and J assignment. Reads were translated in three frames, and productive CDR3s were defined by a C…FGXG motif without stop codons. A clonotype was defined as a unique combination of a V-J cassette pair and a CDR3 amino acid sequence. Reads were filtered by Hamming distance, with the threshold set by the sequence error rate of each sample in mapped regions. TCRdb reprocessing: public reads trimmed at Q25 with fastp, clones called with MiXCR, in-frame beta chains kept. Every distinct CDR3 protein forms one entry, paired with its most common genes and DNA. It is TCRdb's table, rather than the study itself, that gives the V and J calls and clone size. Here the sample has 300,000 to 400,000 distinct CDR3 sequences; around 38% occur a single time. The ten largest clones add up to approximately 12% of the sample.

The CDR3 holds 15 amino acids from the cysteine to the phenylalanine. The DNA shown is the 45-base CDR3, in frame from base 1. Per the germline V gene (reference sequence), SEHNR is the CDR1 and FQNEAQ is the CDR2. Immediately after resection, surgical brain or tumor specimens were cryofrozen in liquid nitrogen, with peripheral blood cells collected concurrently. This receptor was identified in a human donor with low-grade glioma or glioblastoma, undergoing nonglioma brain surgery, or in good health (not recorded which). The chain links TRBV7-9 with TRBJ2-1, and 12 junctional nucleotides match TRBD1. The specimen sequenced was glioma tissue, nonneoplastic brain tissue, or PBMCs (not recorded which). The nucleotide sequence reads TGTACCAGCAGCGTCCGGGACAGGGGGCTCGATGAGCAGTTCTTC. Protein translation: CTSSVRDRGLDEQFF.